This TCR beta chain was observed in a study of T cells expressing NK-cell markers. Study-wide points: Each of 5 to 7 donors carried dominant NKG2C+ clonotypes accounting for roughly 1.0-7.0% of CD8+ T cells.

Generation of TCR beta cDNA was performed by 5'RACE template switching incorporating UMIs. TCRdb reanalyzed the 5' RACE reads and collapses them to one entry per CDR3 protein, without DNA. Here the sample table reports about 160,000 distinct CDR3 sequences. Note on this clonotype: Its antigen is unknown.

The CDR3 has 17 amino acids. The V gene's germline CDR1 is SGHKS and CDR2 YYEKEE (reference sequence). The sequenced sample consisted of blood T cells: a sorted CD56 or NKG2C T cell subset, CD4+ or CD8+ T cells, or bulk PBMC T cells (not recorded which). This TCR came from a woman between 18 and 69 years old in good health. The chain has TRBV5-5 and TRBJ2-5; TCRdb proposes TRBD2, but this gene call is untestable without DNA. CDR3 residues: CASSWGLAGGRQETQYF.